Below, 6 T cell receptor beta chains from the same sample are listed, as sequenced in a study of response to subunit inactivated influenza vaccine. MiXCR was run by TCRdb on the RT-PCR reads, yielding one entry per CDR3 protein. The sample consists of roughly 570,000 distinct CDR3 sequences, 10% to 15% of them appearing once. The sample was PBMCs from blood, taken more than 35 days after vaccination. The receptors derive from a man aged 50 to 59 who received an inactivated influenza vaccine.

At least ten counts were recorded for this clonotype. J is TRBJ2-1 and V is TRBV5-1; TRBD2 agrees at 7 bases. J gave up 2 bases and V 2 bases, and 4 bases lay outside the gene matches. The CDR3 is 15 amino acids. The germline V gene encodes CDR1 SGHRS and CDR2 YFSETQ. As DNA, the CDR3 is TGCGCCAGCAGCTTATCGGGGGGAACCTACAATGAGCAGTTCTTC. It codes for CASSLSGGTYNEQFF.

On this clonotype: Given the absence of the conserved phenylalanine or tryptophan at the CDR3 end, a read error is likely. This chain joins TRBV12-3 or TRBV12-4 and TRBJ2-6; D is uncertain. The CDR3 runs 14 residues. The V gene lost 4 bases and the J gene lost 4 bases, with 8 bases spanning the gap. CDR3 in DNA: TGTGCCAGCAGTTCCCCCAACGGGGCCAACGTCCTGACTATC. Its protein is CASSSPNGANVLTI.

This clonotype was observed a few times. The chain is built from TRBV5-1 and TRBJ2-5; 9 nucleotides agree with TRBD1. With 4 bases clipped from V and 2 bases from J, the junction kept 3 bases outside the gene matches. Germline CDR1 reads SGHRS; CDR2 reads YFSETQ. This CDR3 spans 14 amino acids. In DNA, the CDR3 is TGCGCCAGCAGCACCGGGACAGGGCAAGAGACCCAGTACTTC. Translating it yields CASSTGTGQETQYF.

This clonotype was observed a few times. The chain recombines TRBV5-1 with TRBJ1-3; D is ambiguous. V lost 0 bases, J lost 0 bases, and 13 bases lay in between. Germline V CDR1 and CDR2: SGHRS, YFSETQ. This CDR3 is built from 17 residues. CDR3 DNA sequence: TGCGCCAGCAGCTTGGGCACCTCCTACAGCTCTGGAAACACCATATATTTT. This sequence encodes CASSLGTSYSSGNTIYF.

This clonotype was recorded many times. The chain employs TRBV5-1 and TRBJ1-1; TRBD1 agrees at 8 bases. This CDR3 contains 15 residues. In germline, CDR1 is SGHRS, CDR2 YFSETQ. After removal of 4 bases from V and 4 bases from J, the junction contained 9 bases not matched to a gene. The CDR3 DNA follows: TGCGCCAGCAGCCCGACAGGGGCAGAAGGCACTGAAGCTTTCTTT. It translates to CASSPTGAEGTEAFF.

This sequence joins TRBV5-6 and TRBJ2-5, with D perhaps matching TRBD2 (6 bases). Trimming removed 4 bases from V and 6 bases from J, with 19 bases in between. Germline-derived CDR1 and CDR2 are SGHDT and YYEEEE. The CDR3 covers 15 residues. CDR3 in amino acids: CASSVNGGKGKTQYF. CDR3 nucleotides: TGTGCCAGCAGCGTCAATGGGGGGAAGGGAAAGACCCAGTACTTC.